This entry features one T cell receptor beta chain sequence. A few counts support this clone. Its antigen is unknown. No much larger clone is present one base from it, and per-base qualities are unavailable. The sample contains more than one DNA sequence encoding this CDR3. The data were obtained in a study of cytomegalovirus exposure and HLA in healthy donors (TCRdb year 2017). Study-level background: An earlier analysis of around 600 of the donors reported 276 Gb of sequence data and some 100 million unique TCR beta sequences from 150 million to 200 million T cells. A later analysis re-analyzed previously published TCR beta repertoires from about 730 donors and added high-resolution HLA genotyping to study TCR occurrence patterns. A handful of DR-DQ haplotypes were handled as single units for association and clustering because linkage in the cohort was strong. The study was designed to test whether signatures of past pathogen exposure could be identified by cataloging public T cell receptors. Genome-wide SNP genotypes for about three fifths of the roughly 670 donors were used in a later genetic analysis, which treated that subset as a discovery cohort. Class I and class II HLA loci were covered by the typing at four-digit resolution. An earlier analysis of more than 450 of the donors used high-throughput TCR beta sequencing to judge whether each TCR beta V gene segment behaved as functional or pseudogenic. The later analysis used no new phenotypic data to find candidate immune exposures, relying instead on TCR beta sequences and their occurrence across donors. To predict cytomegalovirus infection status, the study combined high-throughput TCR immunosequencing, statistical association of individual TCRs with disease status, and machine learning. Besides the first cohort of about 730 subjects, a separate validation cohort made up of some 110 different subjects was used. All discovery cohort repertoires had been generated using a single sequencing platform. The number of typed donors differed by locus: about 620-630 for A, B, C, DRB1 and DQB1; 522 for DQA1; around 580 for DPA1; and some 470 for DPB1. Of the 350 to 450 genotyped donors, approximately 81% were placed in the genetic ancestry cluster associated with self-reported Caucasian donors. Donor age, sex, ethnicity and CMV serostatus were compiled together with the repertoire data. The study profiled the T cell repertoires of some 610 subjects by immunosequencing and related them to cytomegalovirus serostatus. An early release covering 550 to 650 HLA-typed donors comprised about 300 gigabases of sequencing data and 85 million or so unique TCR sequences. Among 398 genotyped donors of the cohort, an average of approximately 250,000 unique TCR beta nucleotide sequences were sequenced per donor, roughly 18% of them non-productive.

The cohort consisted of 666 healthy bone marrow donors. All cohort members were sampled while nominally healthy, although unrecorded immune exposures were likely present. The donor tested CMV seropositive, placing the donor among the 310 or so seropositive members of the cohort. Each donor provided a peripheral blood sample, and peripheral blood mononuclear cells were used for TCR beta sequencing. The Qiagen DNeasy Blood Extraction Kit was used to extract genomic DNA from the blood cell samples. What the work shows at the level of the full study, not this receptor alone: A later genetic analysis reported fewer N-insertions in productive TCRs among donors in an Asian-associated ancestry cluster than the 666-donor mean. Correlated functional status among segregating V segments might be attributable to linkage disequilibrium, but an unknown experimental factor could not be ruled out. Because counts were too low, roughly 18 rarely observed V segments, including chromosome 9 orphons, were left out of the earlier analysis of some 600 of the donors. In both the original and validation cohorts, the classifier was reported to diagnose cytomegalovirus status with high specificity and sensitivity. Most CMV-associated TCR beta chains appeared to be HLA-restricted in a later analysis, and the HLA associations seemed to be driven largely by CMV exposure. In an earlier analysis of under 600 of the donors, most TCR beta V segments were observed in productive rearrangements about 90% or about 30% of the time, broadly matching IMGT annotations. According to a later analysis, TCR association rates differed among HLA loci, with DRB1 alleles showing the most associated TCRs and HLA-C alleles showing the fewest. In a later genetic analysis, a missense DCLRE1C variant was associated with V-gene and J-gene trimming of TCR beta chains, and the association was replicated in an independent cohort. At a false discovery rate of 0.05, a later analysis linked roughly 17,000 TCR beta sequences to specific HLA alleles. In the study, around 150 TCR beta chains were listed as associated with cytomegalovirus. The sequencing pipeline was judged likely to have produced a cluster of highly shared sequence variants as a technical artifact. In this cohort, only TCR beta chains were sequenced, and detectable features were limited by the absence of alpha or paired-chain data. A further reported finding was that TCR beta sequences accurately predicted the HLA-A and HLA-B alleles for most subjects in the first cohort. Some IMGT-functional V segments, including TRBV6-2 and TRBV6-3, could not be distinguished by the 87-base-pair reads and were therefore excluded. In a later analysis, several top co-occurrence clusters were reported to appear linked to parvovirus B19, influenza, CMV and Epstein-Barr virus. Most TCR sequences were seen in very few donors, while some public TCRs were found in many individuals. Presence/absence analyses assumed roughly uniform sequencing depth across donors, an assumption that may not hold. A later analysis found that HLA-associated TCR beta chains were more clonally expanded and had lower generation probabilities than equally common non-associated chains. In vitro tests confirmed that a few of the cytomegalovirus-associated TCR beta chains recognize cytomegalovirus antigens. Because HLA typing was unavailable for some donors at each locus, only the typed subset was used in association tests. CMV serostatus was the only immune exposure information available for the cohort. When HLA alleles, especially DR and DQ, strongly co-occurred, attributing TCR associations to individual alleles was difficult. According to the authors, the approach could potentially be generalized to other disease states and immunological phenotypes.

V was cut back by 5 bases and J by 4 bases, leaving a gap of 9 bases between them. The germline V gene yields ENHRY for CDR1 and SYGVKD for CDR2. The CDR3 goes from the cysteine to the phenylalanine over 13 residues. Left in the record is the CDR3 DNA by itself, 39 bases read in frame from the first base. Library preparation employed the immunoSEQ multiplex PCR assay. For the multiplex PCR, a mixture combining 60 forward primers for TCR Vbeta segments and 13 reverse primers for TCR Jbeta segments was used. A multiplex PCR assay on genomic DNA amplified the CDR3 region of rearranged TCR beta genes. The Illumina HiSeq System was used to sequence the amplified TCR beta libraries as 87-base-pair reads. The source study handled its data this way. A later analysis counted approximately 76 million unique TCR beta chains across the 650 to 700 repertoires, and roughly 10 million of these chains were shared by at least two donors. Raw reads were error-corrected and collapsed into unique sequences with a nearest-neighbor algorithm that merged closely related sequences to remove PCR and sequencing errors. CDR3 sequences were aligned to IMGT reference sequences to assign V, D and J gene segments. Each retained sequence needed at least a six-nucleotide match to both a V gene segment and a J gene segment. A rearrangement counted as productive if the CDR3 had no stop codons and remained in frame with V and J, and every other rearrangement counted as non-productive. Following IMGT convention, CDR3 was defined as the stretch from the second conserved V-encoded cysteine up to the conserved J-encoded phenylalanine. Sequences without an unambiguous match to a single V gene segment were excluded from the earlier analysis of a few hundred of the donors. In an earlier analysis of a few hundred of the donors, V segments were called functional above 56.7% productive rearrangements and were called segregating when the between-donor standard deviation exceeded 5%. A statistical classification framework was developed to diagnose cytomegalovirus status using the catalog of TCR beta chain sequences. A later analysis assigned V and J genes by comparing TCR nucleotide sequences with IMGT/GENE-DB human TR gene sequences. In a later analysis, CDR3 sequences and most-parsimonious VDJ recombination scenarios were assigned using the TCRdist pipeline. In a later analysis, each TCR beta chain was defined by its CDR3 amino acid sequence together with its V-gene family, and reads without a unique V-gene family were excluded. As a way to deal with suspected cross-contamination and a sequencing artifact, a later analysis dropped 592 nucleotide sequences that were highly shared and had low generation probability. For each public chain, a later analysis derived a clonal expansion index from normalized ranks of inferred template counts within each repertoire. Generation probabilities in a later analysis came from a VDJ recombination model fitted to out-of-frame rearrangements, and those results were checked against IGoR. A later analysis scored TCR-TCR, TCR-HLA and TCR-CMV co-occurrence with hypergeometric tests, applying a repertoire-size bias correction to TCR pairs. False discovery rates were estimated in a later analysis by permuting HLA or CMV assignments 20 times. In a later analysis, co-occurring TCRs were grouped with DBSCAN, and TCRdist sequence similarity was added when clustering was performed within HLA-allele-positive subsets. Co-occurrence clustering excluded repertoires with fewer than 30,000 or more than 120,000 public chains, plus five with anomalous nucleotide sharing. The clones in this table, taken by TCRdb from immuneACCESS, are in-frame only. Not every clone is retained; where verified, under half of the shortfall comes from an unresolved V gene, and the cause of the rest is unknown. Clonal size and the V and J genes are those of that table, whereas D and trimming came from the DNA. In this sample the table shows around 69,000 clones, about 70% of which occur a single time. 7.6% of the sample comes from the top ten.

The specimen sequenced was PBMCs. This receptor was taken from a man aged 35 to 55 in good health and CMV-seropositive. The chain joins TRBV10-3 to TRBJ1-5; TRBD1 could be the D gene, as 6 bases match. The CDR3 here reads CAISRQENQPQHF. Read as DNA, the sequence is TGTGCCATCAGTAGACAGGAGAATCAGCCCCAGCATTTT.